This T cell receptor beta chain was recovered during a study of CD8 T cells in Susac syndrome. Looking at the study overall: The Susac syndrome patients were therapy-naive, on corticosteroids, or on intravenous immunoglobulin alone at blood draw.

Trimming took 2 bases from V and 3 from J, leaving 10 bases between them. The CDR3 contains 14 residues. Germline CDR1 SGHTA, CDR2 FQGNSA. Patients having Susac syndrome satisfied recently defined diagnostic criteria for definite or probable disease. The RNA input was about 0.5 to 1 ug, and it was reverse transcribed with random hexamers. TCRdb processed the immunoSEQ multiplex PCR reads anew with MiXCR; each CDR3 protein has one entry. The data hold fewer than 80,000 distinct CDR3 sequences, with approximately 93% observed a single time. The source is a human donor with Susac syndrome. Specimen: CD8+ T cells from PBMCs. The chain uses TRBV7-2 and TRBJ1-1; D is unresolved. The CDR3, as DNA: TGTGCCAGCAGCTTATCCGTCGGGGACACTGAAGCTTTCTTT. Amino acids: CASSLSVGDTEAFF.